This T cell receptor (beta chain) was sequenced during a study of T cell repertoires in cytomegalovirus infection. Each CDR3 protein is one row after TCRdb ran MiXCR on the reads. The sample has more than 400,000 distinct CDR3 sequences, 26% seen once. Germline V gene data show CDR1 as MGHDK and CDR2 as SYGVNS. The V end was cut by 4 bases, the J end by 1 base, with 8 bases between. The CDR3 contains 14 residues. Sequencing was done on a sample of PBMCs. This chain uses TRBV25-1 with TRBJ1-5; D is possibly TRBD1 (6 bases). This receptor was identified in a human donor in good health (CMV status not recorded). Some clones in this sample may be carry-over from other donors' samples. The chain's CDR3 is CASSVTGSNQPQHF. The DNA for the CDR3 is TGTGCCAGCAGTGTAACAGGGAGCAATCAGCCCCAGCATTTT. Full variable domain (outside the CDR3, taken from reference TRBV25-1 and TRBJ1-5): EADIYQTPRYLVIGTGKKITLECSQTMGHDKMYWYQQDPGMELHLIHYSYGVNSTEKGDLSSESTVSRIRTEHFPLTLESARPSHTSQYLCASSVTGSNQPQHFGDGTRLSIL.